Following are 30 T cell receptor beta chains from one sample sequenced in a study of vaccination and CD4 T cells after COVID-19. What these receptors recognize is not known. Treatment given: roughly nine-day PBMC culture with coronavirus spike peptide pools or control peptides (ViraFEST assay). Sequenced with the Oncomine TCR Beta short-read assay was DNA taken from cultured CD4+ T cells. TCRdb re-called the PCR reads with MiXCR, one entry per CDR3 protein. This repertoire shows under 9,500 distinct CDR3 sequences, approximately 47% found once; its top ten account for over 15%. Sequencing input: CD4+ T cells from blood, cultured in vitro. All receptors come from a human donor who had recovered from COVID-19.

The chain has TRBV12-3 or TRBV12-4 and TRBJ1-2; D possibly corresponds to TRBD1 (5 bases). V was cut by 6 bases and J by 1 base, with 18 bases left in between. CDR3 size: 16 residues. The CDR3 nucleotides read TGTGCCAGCAGCCTCCGCCGACAGAATTTTAACTATGGCTACACCTTC. This codes for CASSLRRQNFNYGYTF.

The chain combines TRBV5-1 with TRBJ1-1; 7 positions agree with TRBD1. With 4 bases clipped from V and 0 bases from J, the junction kept 6 bases outside the gene matches. The CDR3 spans 15 residues. Germline assignment: CDR1 SGHRS and CDR2 YFSETQ. The CDR3 loop reads CASSPGQTMNTEAFF. The CDR3 region has the DNA TGCGCCAGCAGCCCGGGACAGACCATGAACACTGAAGCTTTCTTT.

Here the CDR3 DNA reads TGTGCCAGCAGCTCAGCCGGGACAGAGAGCTACGAGCAGTACTTC. This translates into CASSSAGTESYEQYF. The chain carries TRBV7-2 and TRBJ2-7; 7 bases align to TRBD1. V was clipped by 4 bases and J by 3 bases; unmatched bases: 9. From germline, CDR1 is SGHTA and CDR2 FQGNSA. The CDR3 consists of 15 residues. The whole variable domain, remainder taken from reference TRBV7-2 and TRBJ2-7, is GAGVSQSPSNKVTEKGKDVELRCDPISGHTALYWYRQSLGQGLEFLIYFQGNSAPDKSGLPSDRFSAERTGGSVSTLTIQRTQQEDSAVYLCASSSAGTESYEQYFGPGTRLTVT.

This clonotype was counted a few times. V and J are TRBV6-1 and TRBJ1-1; D not certain. Trimming shortened V by 1 base and J by 8 bases, and 8 bases separated the two germline ends. The CDR3 has 12 amino acids. CDR1 and CDR2 from the germline V gene are MNHNS and SASEGT. CDR3 loop: CASSEERTEAFF. The CDR3 DNA sequence: TGTGCCAGCAGTGAAGAGAGGACGGAAGCTTTCTTT.

This clonotype is classed as large. CDR3 sequence (DNA): TGTGCCAGCAGCAGGACCTTGAGGAGCTCCTATAATTCACCCCTCCACTTT. Its protein is CASSRTLRSSYNSPLHF. V is TRBV12-3 or TRBV12-4 and J is TRBJ1-6; D unresolved. Trimming cost V 6 bases and J 0 bases, with 15 bases left between them. The CDR3 is 17 amino acids.

V gene TRBV28 combines with J gene TRBJ1-5, with TRBD1 matching 7 bases. CDR3 length: 14 residues. The junction had 3 bases not matched to a gene; V was cut back by 7 bases and J by 0 bases. The germline V gene has CDR1 MDHEN and CDR2 SYDVKM. The CDR3 loop is CASTTGYSNQPQHF. The CDR3 DNA sequence: TGTGCCAGCACGACAGGGTATAGCAATCAGCCCCAGCATTTT.

This clonotype was counted between two and nine times. This chain links TRBV4-1 with TRBJ2-2, with 7 bases lining up with TRBD2. The germline gives CDR1 MGHRA, CDR2 YSYEKL. This CDR3 is 17 amino acids long. V dropped 0 bases and J dropped 3; count of bases not matched to a gene: 7. CDR3 protein: CASSQDRGGFYTGELFF. CDR3 DNA: TGCGCCAGCAGCCAAGATCGGGGAGGGTTTTACACCGGGGAGCTGTTTTTT.

The rearrangement uses TRBV6-5 and TRBJ1-1; D may be TRBD1 (5 bases). There are 14 residues in the CDR3. The V gene's germline CDR1 is MNHEY and CDR2 SVGAGI. Trimming pared 2 bases from V and 4 bases from J, leaving 11 bases between. CDR3 protein: CASSYGAVGTEAFF. CDR3 nucleotide sequence: TGTGCCAGCAGTTACGGGGCAGTGGGCACTGAAGCTTTCTTT.

This clonotype was recorded a few times. The chain combines TRBV20-1 with TRBJ1-6; no clear D gene. Trimming took 4 bases from V and 4 from J, leaving 11 bases between them. This CDR3 has 14 residues. Looked up from germline, CDR1 is DFQATT and CDR2 is SNEGSKA (reference sequence). Here the CDR3 DNA reads TGCAGTGCTATCAACCCGGGGTATAATTCACCCCTCCACTTT. Residues: CSAINPGYNSPLHF.

The chain carries TRBV7-2 and TRBJ1-6; D may be TRBD1 (5 bases). Looked up from germline, CDR1 is SGHTA and CDR2 is FQGNSA. Trimming pared 4 bases from V and 10 bases from J, leaving 20 bases between. The CDR3 consists of 16 residues. The CDR3, as DNA: TGTGCCAGCAGCTCGAAGGACAACGGCGGGTGGTCACCCCTCCACTTT. Translation: CASSSKDNGGWSPLHF.

The chain is built from TRBV28 and TRBJ2-7; 9 bases match TRBD2. Looked up from germline, CDR1 is MDHEN and CDR2 is SYDVKM. V gave up 4 bases and J gave up 0 bases; unmatched junction bases: 4. CDR3 size: 15 residues. CDR3 residues: CASSSNSGSSYEQYF. The CDR3 region has the DNA TGTGCCAGCAGTTCGAATAGCGGGAGCTCCTACGAGCAGTACTTC.

The chain has TRBV6-1 and TRBJ1-2, with TRBD1 identical over 12 bases. CDR3 length: 16 residues. After removal of 6 bases from V and 1 base from J, the junction contained 6 bases not matched to a gene. Germline V gene data show CDR1 as MNHNS and CDR2 as SASEGT. This chain's CDR3 is CASRPGQGAFNYGYTF. In nucleotides, the CDR3 is TGTGCCAGCAGACCGGGACAGGGGGCTTTTAACTATGGCTACACCTTC.

This rearrangement joins TRBV20-1 to TRBJ2-7; 7 bases fit TRBD2. CDR3 length: 16 residues. Trimming at V came to 0 bases and at J to 3 bases, leaving 11 bases not matched to a gene. Germline assignment: CDR1 DFQATT and CDR2 SNEGSKA (reference sequence). The CDR3 region has the DNA TGCAGTGCTAGAGATCTTAGGGCTAGCGGAGACTACGAGCAGTACTTC. Translated, it gives CSARDLRASGDYEQYF.

This clonotype has just one count. The V and J genes are TRBV28 and TRBJ1-5; a possible D gene is TRBD1 (6 bases). Germline assignment: CDR1 MDHEN and CDR2 SYDVKM. This CDR3 comprises 15 residues. V lost 2 bases and J 4 bases, leaving 12 bases between the germline ends. The CDR3 region has the DNA TGTGCCAGCAGTTTAAACCGAGACAGGAATCAGCCCCAGCATTTT. Protein: CASSLNRDRNQPQHF. The full variable domain, its missing parts supplied by reference TRBV28 and TRBJ1-5, is DVKVTQSSRYLVKRTGEKVFLECVQDMDHENMFWYRQDPGLGLRLIYFSYDVKMKEKGDIPEGYSVSREKKERFSLILESASTNQTSMYLCASSLNRDRNQPQHFGDGTRLSIL.

This chain links TRBV7-6 with TRBJ2-2, with unresolved D. This CDR3 comprises 13 residues. CDR1 and CDR2 from the germline V gene are SGHVS and FNYEAQ. V was shortened by 7 bases and J by 4 bases, with 10 bases between the two germline ends. CDR3 bases: TGTGCCAGCACCCCTTCGGTCACCGGGGAGCTGTTTTTT. This gives the protein CASTPSVTGELFF.

This clonotype was observed a single time. V is TRBV20-1 and J is TRBJ1-5; D is uncertain. In germline, CDR1 is DFQATT, CDR2 SNEGSKA (reference sequence). This CDR3 comprises 14 residues. V lost 5 bases and J lost 2, with 13 bases in between. CDR3 bases: TGCAGTGCTTCGGACCTCCGACGCAATCAGCCCCAGCATTTT. Translated: CSASDLRRNQPQHF.

This clonotype was observed once. This sequence joins TRBV12-3 or TRBV12-4 and TRBJ2-7; possibly TRBD1 for D (6 bases). The CDR3 is 11 amino acids. V was cut by 6 bases and J by 13 bases, with 16 bases left in between. The CDR3 nucleotides read TGTGCCAGCAGCTCCGGGACACGGGTATACTTC. Its protein is CASSSGTRVYF.

The CDR3 nucleotides read TGTGCCAGCAGTGCTCGAGCGGGAGGGCCGTATGCCGGGGAGCTGTTTTTT. Its protein product is CASSARAGGPYAGELFF. The chain recombines TRBV12-3 or TRBV12-4 with TRBJ2-2, with 10 bases matching TRBD2. V lost 5 bases, J lost 6 bases, and 12 bases stayed unmatched. The CDR3 covers 17 residues.

The chain recombines TRBV15 with TRBJ2-1, with TRBD1 as a possible D gene (7 bases). Germline V lookup: CDR1 LNHNV, CDR2 YYDKDF (reference sequence). The CDR3 totals 14 residues. V dropped 3 bases and J dropped 9 bases, with 15 bases sitting between them. The CDR3 is CATSRGAGTAEQFF. The CDR3, as DNA: TGTGCCACCAGCAGGGGGGCGGGGACAGCTGAGCAGTTCTTC.

This clonotype appeared once. The chain recombines TRBV5-4 with TRBJ1-2, with 12 nucleotides matching TRBD1. Germline V gene data show CDR1 as SGHNT and CDR2 as YYREEE (reference sequence). The V and J ends lost 0 bases and 4 bases, in that order; junction bases with no gene match: 4. The CDR3 covers 16 residues. CDR3 protein: CASSLARDRGLYGYTF. In DNA form, the CDR3 reads TGTGCCAGCAGCTTGGCCCGGGACAGGGGGCTCTATGGCTACACCTTC.

The rearrangement links TRBV11-2 to TRBJ2-7; 8 bases line up with TRBD2. Germline V CDR1 and CDR2: SGHAT, FQNNGV. V lost 2 bases to trimming and J lost 2 bases; unmatched junction nucleotides: 8. The CDR3 length is 16 residues. This CDR3 reads CASSLKGGGGPYEQYF. The DNA for the CDR3 is TGTGCCAGCAGCTTAAAGGGAGGCGGGGGGCCCTACGAGCAGTACTTC.

This clonotype occurred a few times. This chain connects TRBV6-1 to TRBJ2-2; 8 bases align to TRBD1. The junction had 2 bases not matched to a gene; V was cut back by 8 bases and J by 3 bases. CDR1 and CDR2 from the germline V gene are MNHNS and SASEGT. CDR3 length: 13 residues. This CDR3 is CASRDRYTGELFF. CDR3 nucleotides: TGTGCCAGCCGGGACAGGTACACCGGGGAGCTGTTTTTT.

This clonotype came up a few times. V gene TRBV7-6 combines with J gene TRBJ2-2; D is tentatively TRBD1 or TRBD2 (6 bases each). The CDR3 has 16 residues. The V end was cut by 3 bases, the J end by 1 base, with 12 bases between. Per germline, CDR1 SGHVS and CDR2 FNYEAQ. The CDR3 reads CASSLGGRENTGELFF. The CDR3 bases are TGTGCCAGCAGCTTGGGGGGCAGGGAGAACACCGGGGAGCTGTTTTTT. Using reference TRBV7-6 and TRBJ2-2 for the parts outside the CDR3, the full variable domain is GAGVSQSPRYKVTKRGQDVALRCDPISGHVSLYWYRQALGQGPEFLTYFNYEAQQDKSGLPNDRFSAERPEGSISTLTIQRTEQRDSAMYRCASSLGGRENTGELFFGEGSRLTVL.

This chain links TRBV2 with TRBJ2-3; D might be TRBD2 (5 bases). Trimming left V 6 bases short and J 1 base short, with 8 bases between. This CDR3 is built from 13 residues. CDR1 and CDR2 from the germline V gene are SNHLY and FYNNEI. DNA for the CDR3: TGTGCCAGCAGGTACGGGGGCACAGATACGCAGTATTTT. It is translated as CASRYGGTDTQYF. The whole variable domain, filled in from reference TRBV2 and TRBJ2-3, reads EPEVTQTPSHQVTQMGQEVILRCVPISNHLYFYWYRQILGQKVEFLVSFYNNEISEKSEIFDDQFSVERPDGSNFTLKIRSTKLEDSAMYFCASRYGGTDTQYFGPGTRLTVL.

The V call is TRBV6-5, the J call TRBJ1-6, with no clear D. Germline V CDR1 and CDR2: MNHEY, SVGAGI. The CDR3 spans 17 residues. Between the trimmed V and J ends, which lost 2 bases and 0 bases, there was a span of 11 bases. The CDR3 DNA sequence: TGTGCCAGCAGTTACCGGGGTTCAAGCTCCTATAATTCACCCCTCCACTTT. Protein: CASSYRGSSSYNSPLHF.

This clonotype was observed a few times. The genes are TRBV6-5 and TRBJ1-2; perhaps TRBD1 as D (6 bases). The CDR3 covers 14 residues. The V end was cut by 2 bases, the J end by 7 bases, with 14 bases between. Germline loops: CDR1 MNHEY, CDR2 SVGAGI. This chain's CDR3 is CASSYPNTGSGYTF. The DNA of the CDR3 is TGTGCCAGCAGTTACCCAAACACAGGGTCTGGCTACACCTTC.

The V call is TRBV6-1, the J call TRBJ2-3, with 12 positions matching TRBD2. From germline, CDR1 is MNHNS and CDR2 SASEGT. This CDR3 is 18 amino acids long. J gave up 0 bases and V 5 bases, and 9 bases lay outside the gene matches. Here the CDR3 reads CASSQLAGGPSSTDTQYF. As DNA, the CDR3 is TGTGCCAGCAGTCAACTAGCGGGAGGCCCATCTAGCACAGATACGCAGTATTTT.

The V gene is TRBV30, the J gene TRBJ2-5; 7 bases line up with TRBD1. Germline values: CDR1 GTSNPN, CDR2 SVGIG (reference sequence). CDR3 length: 14 amino acids. V lost 5 bases and J lost 5; bases outside the gene matches: 11. This CDR3 reads CAWAIDRDMETQYF. The CDR3 coding sequence is TGTGCCTGGGCCATAGACAGGGATATGGAGACCCAGTACTTC. Combining the CDR3 with reference TRBV30 and TRBJ2-5 gives the whole variable domain SQTIHQWPATLVQPVGSPLSLECTVEGTSNPNLYWYRQAAGRGLQLLFYSVGIGQISSEVPQNLSASRPQDRQFILSSKKLLLSDSGFYLCAWAIDRDMETQYFGPGTRLLVL.

This clonotype was seen just once. The junction shows a germline mismatch at one end, possibly a read error. The rearrangement joins TRBV5-4 to TRBJ2-7, with D possibly matching TRBD2 (6 bases). CDR3 length equals 14 residues. Germline lookup yields CDR1 SGHNT and CDR2 YYREEE (reference sequence). The chain's CDR3 is CASTLAGTPNEQYF. DNA of the CDR3: TGTGCCAGCACCTTGGCTGGGACTCCTAACGAGCAGTACTTC.

V usage is TRBV20-1 and J usage is TRBJ1-4, with a tentative D call TRBD1 (5 bases). There are 14 residues in the CDR3. Looked up from germline, CDR1 is DFQATT and CDR2 is SNEGSKA (reference sequence). Trimming took off 0 bases at V and 10 bases at J, with 15 bases between the two ends. The CDR3 is CSARDPAGRGKLFF. DNA for the CDR3: TGCAGTGCTAGAGATCCGGCAGGGAGGGGAAAACTGTTTTTT.